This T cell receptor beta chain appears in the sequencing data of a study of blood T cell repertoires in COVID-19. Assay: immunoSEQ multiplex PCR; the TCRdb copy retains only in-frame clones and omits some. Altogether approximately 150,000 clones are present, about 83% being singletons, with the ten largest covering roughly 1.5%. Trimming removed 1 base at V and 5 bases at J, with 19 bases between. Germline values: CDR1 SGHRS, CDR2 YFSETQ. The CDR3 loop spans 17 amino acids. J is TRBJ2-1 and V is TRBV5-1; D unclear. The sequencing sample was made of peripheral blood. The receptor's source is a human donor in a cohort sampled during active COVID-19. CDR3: CASSLLPSAALNNEQFF. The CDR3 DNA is TGCGCCAGCAGCTTGTTGCCCTCGGCGGCCCTAAACAATGAGCAGTTCTTC.